What follows are 10 T cell receptor beta chains derived from one specimen sequenced in a study of T cell responses to AZD1222 COVID-19 vaccine. TCRdb's copy holds only in-frame clones and misses some; the assay was immunoSEQ multiplex PCR. The repertoire holds roughly 140,000 clones, 85% to 95% seen once, with roughly 5% in the top ten. This material consisted of peripheral blood, taken on day 0 of AZD1222 vaccination. The receptors come from an adult in good health.

This clone was counted only a few times. J is TRBJ2-7 and V is TRBV4-1; weak D call: TRBD1 (5 bases). V lost 0 bases to trimming and J lost 1 base, with 13 bases between them. CDR3 length: 16 residues. The V gene's germline CDR1 is MGHRA and CDR2 YSYEKL. The CDR3 is CASSQEDRGISYEQYF. CDR3 bases: TGCGCCAGCAGCCAAGAGGATAGGGGTATATCCTACGAGCAGTACTTC.

The V and J genes are TRBV19 and TRBJ1-1; D gene unclear. Germline V CDR1 and CDR2: LNHDA, SQIVND (reference sequence). This CDR3 is built from 14 residues. The V end was cut by 4 bases, the J end by 5 bases, with 14 bases between. Here the CDR3 reads CASSTSGLGTEAFF. CDR3 bases: TGTGCCAGTAGTACCAGTGGATTAGGGACTGAAGCTTTCTTT. Full variable domain (outside the CDR3, taken from reference TRBV19 and TRBJ1-1): DGGITQSPKYLFRKEGQNVTLSCEQNLNHDAMYWYRQDPGQGLRLIYYSQIVNDFQKGDIAEGYSVSREKKESFPLTVTSAQKNPTAFYLCASSTSGLGTEAFFGQGTRLTVV.

This chain joins TRBV10-3 and TRBJ2-2, with a possible D match to TRBD2 (5 bases). The CDR3 length is 14 residues. Deletions cut 7 bases from V and 5 bases from J, with 14 bases between. Germline assignment: CDR1 ENHRY and CDR2 SYGVKD. The CDR3 loop reads CAIMGTSLTGELFF. CDR3 bases: TGTGCCATCATGGGAACTAGTTTAACCGGGGAGCTGTTTTTT.

The chain is built from TRBV11-2 and TRBJ2-5; weak D call: TRBD2 (5 bases). Trimming left V 5 bases short and J 1 base short, with 23 bases between. The CDR3 is 18 amino acids. The germline V gene has CDR1 SGHAT and CDR2 FQNNGV. The CDR3 nucleotides are TGTGCCAGCAGCCTCTCCGCCTTAGCGACAATAGCCCAAGAGACCCAGTACTTC. This encodes CASSLSALATIAQETQYF.

This chain uses TRBV14 with TRBJ1-1; the D is unclear. This CDR3 is built from 13 residues. Per germline, CDR1 SGHDN and CDR2 FVKESK. Trimming took off 1 base at V and 8 bases at J, with 11 bases between the two ends. In DNA form, the CDR3 reads TGTGCCAGCAGCCAAGCTTACAGCCAAGAAGCTTTCTTT. Protein: CASSQAYSQEAFF.

The genes are TRBV12-3 or TRBV12-4 and TRBJ1-2; no firm D call. The CDR3 is 13 amino acids. V dropped 6 bases and J dropped 8 bases, with 16 bases sitting between them. CDR3 nucleotides: TGTGCCAGCAGCCCCACCTCTTCTGGGGGCTACACCTTC. This codes for CASSPTSSGGYTF.

The chain has TRBV19 and TRBJ2-7, with 7 bases fitting TRBD1. The germline V gene has CDR1 LNHDA and CDR2 SQIVND (reference sequence). J was trimmed by 0 bases and V by 2 bases; bases with no gene match: 4. This CDR3 region has 15 residues. The CDR3 DNA is TGTGCCAGTAGTATAAGAGGGGGCCGCTCCTACGAGCAGTACTTC. It yields the protein CASSIRGGRSYEQYF.

The genes are TRBV27 and TRBJ1-4, with D unresolved. The germline V and J ends were trimmed by 7 bases and 8 bases, with 11 bases remaining between them. CDR1 MNHEY and CDR2 SMNVEV come from the germline V gene (reference sequence). The CDR3 has 12 residues. The CDR3 is CASTGTGEKLFF. Written as DNA, the CDR3 is TGTGCCAGCACCGGTACGGGGGAAAAACTGTTTTTT.

The chain recombines TRBV7-8 with TRBJ2-7, with 9 bases lining up with TRBD1. Germline V CDR1 and CDR2: SGHVS, FQNEAQ. This CDR3 is built from 14 residues. V lost 2 bases, J lost 3 bases, and 2 bases stayed unmatched. CDR3 sequence (DNA): TGTGCCAGCAGCTTACAGGACAGGGGCTACGAGCAGTACTTC. It specifies CASSLQDRGYEQYF.

The gene calls are TRBV7-3 and TRBJ2-3; D ambiguous. V was shortened by 3 bases and J by 1 base, with 8 bases between the two germline ends. CDR1 SGHTA and CDR2 FQGTGA come from the germline V gene. The CDR3 consists of 14 residues. The CDR3 DNA reads as TGTGCCAGCAGCTTTCGCAGCCGCACAGATACGCAGTATTTT. Translating gives CASSFRSRTDTQYF.